This T cell receptor (beta chain) was observed in a study of molecular identifiers for immune sequencing clone quantification. A single record per CDR3 protein comes from TCRdb applying MiXCR to the PCR reads. The sample consists of about 630,000 distinct CDR3 sequences, roughly 25% of them appearing once. This clonotype was observed many times. CDR3 size: 17 residues. From germline, CDR1 is MGHRA and CDR2 YSYEKL. The V and J ends lost 0 bases and 4 bases respectively, with 18 bases between them. Sequenced: naive CD8+ T cells from blood, with Jurkat cell RNA spiked in. Described subset: FACS-sorted CD8+CD4-CCR7+CD45RA+ naive T cells. V usage is TRBV4-1 and J usage is TRBJ1-2, with D possibly TRBD1 on 5 matching bases. This clonotype was obtained from a human donor in good health. Some libraries in this study had Jurkat cell RNA spiked in. This CDR3 is CASSQEGPGIIGYGYTF. In nucleotides, the CDR3 is TGCGCCAGCAGCCAAGAGGGGCCGGGGATTATTGGCTATGGCTACACCTTC.